The clone carrying this T cell receptor (beta chain) was counted a few times. Its specificity is not known. This sample is drawn from a study of beta chain features in type 1 diabetes. General observations from the study: VDJ junctions in type 1 diabetes patients carried more deletions and fewer insertions. Any HLA type influence on TCRB rearrangement was left unresolved here. Among patients with Type 1 diabetes, TCRB CDR3s were moderately but significantly shorter in every one of the four CD4+ subsets. The naive, central memory and Treg TCRB repertoires showed an apparent similarity that was greater among patients than among healthy donors.

The authors reverse transcribed all of the isolated RNA, so sequencing captured expressed TCRB transcripts. Profiled with immunoSEQ multiplex PCR; TCRdb holds only in-frame clones, not every one. The sample includes about 370,000 clones, 8.5% to 10% of them seen just once. The ends lost 7 bases at V and 3 bases at J; junction bases unmatched: 5. CDR3 length: 15 amino acids. The germline V gene has CDR1 MNHNY and CDR2 SVGAGI (reference sequence). The source is a man aged 25 to 40 with type 1 diabetes. The chain uses TRBV6-6 and TRBJ2-5; 13 bases are shared with TRBD2. Sequencing was carried out using central memory CD4+ T cells from blood. Written as DNA, the CDR3 is TGTGCCAGCACTTCAGGGACTAGCGGGAAAGAGACCCAGTACTTC. Protein: CASTSGTSGKETQYF.